The TCR beta chain described here comes from a study of blood T cell repertoires in COVID-19. Clones were read by immunoSEQ multiplex PCR, and TCRdb kept only the in-frame ones, dropping some. The sample consists of 350,000 to 450,000 clones, approximately 93% of them appearing once. The CDR3 is made up of 18 amino acids. V dropped 4 bases and J dropped 3; count of bases not matched to a gene: 6. The germline V gene has CDR1 LGHDT and CDR2 YNNKEL (reference sequence). The receptor's source is a woman in her forties who had been exposed to COVID-19. The V and J genes are TRBV3-1 (or the pseudogene TRBV3-2) and TRBJ2-1; 16 bases align to TRBD2. Input material: PBMCs or T cells enriched from blood (not recorded which). CDR3 DNA sequence: TGTGCCAGCAGCCCGGGACTAGCGGGAGGGCCCAACTACAATGAGCAGTTCTTC. Translation: CASSPGLAGGPNYNEQFF.